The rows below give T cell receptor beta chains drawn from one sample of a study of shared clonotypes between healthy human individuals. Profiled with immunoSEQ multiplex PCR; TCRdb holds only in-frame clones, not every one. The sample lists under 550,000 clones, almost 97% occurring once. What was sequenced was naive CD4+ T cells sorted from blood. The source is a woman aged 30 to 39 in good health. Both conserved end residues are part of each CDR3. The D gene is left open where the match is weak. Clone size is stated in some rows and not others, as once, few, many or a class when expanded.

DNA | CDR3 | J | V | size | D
TGTGCCGCAAAAAACAGCGGGAACACTGAAGCTTTCTTT | CAAKNSGNTEAFF | TRBJ1-1 | TRBV6-5 | NA | NA
TGTGCCAGCAGTTTAACACTAGCGGGAGAACGCGAGCAGTACTTC | CASSLTLAGEREQYF | TRBJ2-7 | TRBV28 | NA | TRBD2
TGTGCCAGTAGTACAGGGACAGGATCGCCCTGGACGCCCCAGCATTTT | CASSTGTGSPWTPQHF | TRBJ1-5 | TRBV19 | NA | TRBD1
TGTGCCAGCAGCCGTACCGGGACAGGCCCCTACAATGAGCAGTTCTTC | CASSRTGTGPYNEQFF | TRBJ2-1 | TRBV27 | NA | TRBD1
TGTGCCAGCAGTCAAAACAGGGAGGTCGCTTTCTTT | CASSQNREVAFF | TRBJ1-1 | TRBV7-2 | NA | NA
TGCGCCAGCAGTGACGGCTGGATCTCCTACGAGCAGTACTTC | CASSDGWISYEQYF | TRBJ2-7 | TRBV10-2 | NA | NA
TGCGCCAGCAGCTTGATAGAGCTTAGGAATGAGCAGTTCTTC | CASSLIELRNEQFF | TRBJ2-1 | TRBV5-1 | NA | NA
TGTGCCAGCAGCGCCGGGACAGGGGGCCCCAATCAGCCCCAGCATTTT | CASSAGTGGPNQPQHF | TRBJ1-5 | TRBV2 | NA | TRBD1
TGTGCCAGCAGTTACTCGGTCGGGGCTGGAAACGAGCAGTACTTC | CASSYSVGAGNEQYF | TRBJ2-7 | TRBV6-5 | NA | NA
TGTGCCACCAGCAGAGATCTTTACGGCGGGAGCGTCGACGAGCAGTACTTC | CATSRDLYGGSVDEQYF | TRBJ2-7 | TRBV15 | once | TRBD2
TGTGCCAGCAGTTTGATCGGGGGAAGAAGCTATGGCTACACCTTC | CASSLIGGRSYGYTF | TRBJ1-2 | TRBV28 | NA | NA
TGTGCCAGCAGCCAAGTCGGGAGGGGAGAGACCCAGTACTTC | CASSQVGRGETQYF | TRBJ2-5 | TRBV14 | once | TRBD2
TGTGCCAGCAGCGTAGGGGCTAGCGGGGTTTCCTACAATGAGCAGTTCTTC | CASSVGASGVSYNEQFF | TRBJ2-1 | TRBV9 | NA | TRBD2
TGCGCCAGCAGCCAAGATAGAGGAACTGCAACTAATGAAAAACTGTTTTTT | CASSQDRGTATNEKLFF | TRBJ1-4 | TRBV4-1 | NA | NA
TGCAGCGTAGGGACAGCGAACACTGAAGCTTTCTTT | CSVGTANTEAFF | TRBJ1-1 | TRBV29-1 | once | TRBD1
TGTGCCAGCAGCCAAGATAAGGGGGGGGTCGAAGAGACCCAGTACTTC | CASSQDKGGVEETQYF | TRBJ2-5 | TRBV4-2 | NA | NA
TGCGCCAGCAGCTTGGGGAGCGGGAGGACAGATACGCAGTATTTT | CASSLGSGRTDTQYF | TRBJ2-3 | TRBV5-1 | NA | TRBD2
TGTGCCCGGCGAAAAAGGGGGCTGAACACTGAAGCTTTCTTT | CARRKRGLNTEAFF | TRBJ1-1 | TRBV5-8 | NA | TRBD1
TGTGCCAGCTCACCACCGGGGACAGGAACTAGTTCAAGAGATACGCAGTATTTT | CASSPPGTGTSSRDTQYF | TRBJ2-3 | TRBV18 | NA | TRBD1
TGCAGTGTCGTCATGTGGGCTGAAGCTTTCTTT | CSVVMWAEAFF | TRBJ1-1 | TRBV20-1 | NA | NA
TGCGCCAGCAGCTTGGACAGGGGAGGCACTGAAGCTTTCTTT | CASSLDRGGTEAFF | TRBJ1-1 | TRBV5-1 | NA | TRBD1
TGTGCCAGCAGCTACGGGGAAACCTACGAGCAGTACTTC | CASSYGETYEQYF | TRBJ2-7 | TRBV7-8 | NA | NA
TGTGCCAGCAGCTTCCACGGAGTAAACTACGAGCAGTACTTC | CASSFHGVNYEQYF | TRBJ2-7 | TRBV5-4 | NA | NA
TGCGCCAGCAGCTTGCCCGCAGGGGATTCGGGGGAGCAGTACTTC | CASSLPAGDSGEQYF | TRBJ2-7 | TRBV5-1 | NA | NA
TGTGCCAGCAGCCGCGGACAGGCCGCCTACGAGCAGTACTTC | CASSRGQAAYEQYF | TRBJ2-7 | TRBV6-5 | NA | TRBD1
TGTGCCAGCAGCTTAGCGGCGGGAGGACAGGAGACCCAGTACTTC | CASSLAAGGQETQYF | TRBJ2-5 | TRBV7-2 | NA | TRBD2
TGTGCCAGCAGCTTATCTCCGGGAGAAGCCTACGAGCAGTACTTC | CASSLSPGEAYEQYF | TRBJ2-7 | TRBV7-7 | NA | NA
TGTGCCAGCAGCTTAGCGGGGGAGACCCAGTACTTC | CASSLAGETQYF | TRBJ2-5 | TRBV7-9 | NA | NA
TGTGCCAGCAGCAAACAGGGGGGTTTTGATGGCTACACCTTC | CASSKQGGFDGYTF | TRBJ1-2 | TRBV2 | NA | TRBD1
TGTGCCATCAGCCCTTGGAGGGTCCACGAGCAGTACTTC | CAISPWRVHEQYF | TRBJ2-7 | TRBV10-3 | NA | NA
TGTGCCAGCAGTGAATTCAGTGAAAAACTGTTTTTT | CASSEFSEKLFF | TRBJ1-4 | TRBV25-1 | NA | NA
TGTGCCAGCAGCTCCACAGTACAAGAGACCCAGTACTTC | CASSSTVQETQYF | TRBJ2-5 | TRBV5-4 | NA | NA
TGTGCCAGCAGCTTATCCGATTCGGGAATGGAGACCCAGTACTTC | CASSLSDSGMETQYF | TRBJ2-5 | TRBV11-3 | NA | NA
TGTGCCAGCAGCTTAGGGGGCGGGAGTGCCTACGAGCAGTACTTC | CASSLGGGSAYEQYF | TRBJ2-7 | TRBV11-3 | NA | TRBD2